This T cell receptor beta chain was sequenced for a study of shared clonotypes between healthy human individuals. Study findings and constraints: Rarefaction analysis demonstrated incomplete sorted-subset sequencing notwithstanding large depth. Researchers found naive subsets generally carried larger estimated richness than memory subsets.

CD8 cells classed as naive were CD45RO-negative and positively selected for CCR7, excluding terminally differentiated effector memory CD45RA+ cells. Donors included only healthy HIV-negative adults lacking recent acute infections or vaccinations. Nashville, Tennessee was home to all donors, who were Caucasian adults. Method: immunoSEQ multiplex PCR; TCRdb's copy keeps in-frame clones and lacks some. Here the sample spans around 640,000 clones, approximately 96% being singletons. As to this clone: Its cognate antigen is unknown.

V was clipped by 6 bases and J by 4 bases, with 7 bases between them. The CDR3 is made up of 11 amino acids. Per the germline V gene, CDR1 is MNHEY and CDR2 is SMNVEV (reference sequence). This clonotype originated in a woman in her 30s in good health. The rearrangement uses TRBV27 and TRBJ2-7, with D tentatively TRBD1 (6 bases). Sequencing was carried out using naive CD8+ T cells sorted from blood. The CDR3 bases are TGTGCCAGCAGCGGACAGTACGAGCAGTACTTC. Amino acid sequence: CASSGQYEQYF.